This TCR beta chain was found in a study of T cell responses to AZD1222 COVID-19 vaccine. Data came from immunoSEQ multiplex PCR; TCRdb stores just in-frame clones and leaves some out. The table lists around 250,000 clones, 85% to 95% of them singletons. A single count supports this clone. The antigen is not known. Per the germline V gene, CDR1 is KGHSH and CDR2 is LQKENI. There are 16 residues in the CDR3. After removal of 4 bases from V and 6 bases from J, the junction contained 10 bases not matched to a gene. Whole-study results and caveats: There were repertoire samples only from the period after the peak T cell response. Spike regions recognized by vaccine-associated CD4 TCRs spanned the protein, led by 160-218 and 743-854. In a largely white British group with more females than males, clonal diversity was possibly underestimated.

The sequencing used peripheral blood, collected on day 0 of AZD1222 vaccination. The source of this sequence is an adult in good health. The V call is TRBV18, the J call TRBJ1-5; 9 nucleotides align to TRBD1. The DNA for the CDR3 is TGTGCCAGCTCACTCGGCGTACAGGGGGCGGGTCAGCCCCAGCATTTT. Its translation is CASSLGVQGAGQPQHF.